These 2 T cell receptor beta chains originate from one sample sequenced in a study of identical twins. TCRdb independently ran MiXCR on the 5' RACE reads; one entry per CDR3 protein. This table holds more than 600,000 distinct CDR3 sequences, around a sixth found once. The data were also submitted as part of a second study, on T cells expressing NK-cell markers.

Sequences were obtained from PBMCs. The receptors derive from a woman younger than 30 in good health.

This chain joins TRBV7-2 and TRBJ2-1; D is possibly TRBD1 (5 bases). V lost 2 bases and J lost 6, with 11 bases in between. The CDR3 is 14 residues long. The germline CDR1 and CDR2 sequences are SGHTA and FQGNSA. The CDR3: CASSLSPRANEQFF. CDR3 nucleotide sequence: TGTGCCAGCAGCTTATCCCCCAGGGCCAATGAGCAGTTCTTC.

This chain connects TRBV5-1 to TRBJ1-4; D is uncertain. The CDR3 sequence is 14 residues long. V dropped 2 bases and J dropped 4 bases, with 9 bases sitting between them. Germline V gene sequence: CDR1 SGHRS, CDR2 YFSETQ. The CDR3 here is CASSFSENNEKLFF. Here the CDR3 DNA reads TGCGCCAGCAGCTTCTCAGAAAATAATGAAAAACTGTTTTTT.